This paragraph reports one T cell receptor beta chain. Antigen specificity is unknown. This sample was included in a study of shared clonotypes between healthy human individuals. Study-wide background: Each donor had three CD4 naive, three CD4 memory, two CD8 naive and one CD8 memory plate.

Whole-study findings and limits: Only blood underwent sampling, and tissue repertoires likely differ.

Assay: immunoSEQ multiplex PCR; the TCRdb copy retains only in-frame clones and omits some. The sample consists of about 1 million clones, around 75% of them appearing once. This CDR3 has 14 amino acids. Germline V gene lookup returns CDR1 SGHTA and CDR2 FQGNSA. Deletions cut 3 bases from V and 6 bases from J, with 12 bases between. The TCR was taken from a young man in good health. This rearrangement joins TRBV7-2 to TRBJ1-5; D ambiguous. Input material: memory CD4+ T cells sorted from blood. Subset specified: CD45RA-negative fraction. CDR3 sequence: CASSLPGNSQPQHF. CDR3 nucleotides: TGTGCCAGCAGCTTGCCCGGGAATAGTCAGCCCCAGCATTTT.